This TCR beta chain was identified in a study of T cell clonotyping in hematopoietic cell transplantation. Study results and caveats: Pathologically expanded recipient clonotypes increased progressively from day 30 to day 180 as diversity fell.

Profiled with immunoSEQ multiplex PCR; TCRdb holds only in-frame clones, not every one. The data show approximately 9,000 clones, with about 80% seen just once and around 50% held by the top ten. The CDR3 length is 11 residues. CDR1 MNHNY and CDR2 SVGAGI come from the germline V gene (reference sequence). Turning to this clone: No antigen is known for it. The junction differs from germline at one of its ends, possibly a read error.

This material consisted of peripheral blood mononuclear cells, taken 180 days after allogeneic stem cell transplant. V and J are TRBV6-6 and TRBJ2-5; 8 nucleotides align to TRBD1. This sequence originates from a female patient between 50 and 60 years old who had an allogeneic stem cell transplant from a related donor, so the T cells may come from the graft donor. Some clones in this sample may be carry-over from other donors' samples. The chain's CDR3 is CASSYGDRSNF. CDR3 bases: TGTGCCAGCAGTTACGGGGACAGGAGCAACTTC.